Following are 10 T cell receptor beta chains from one sample sequenced in a study of beta chain features in type 1 diabetes. Every isolated RNA sample was fully reverse transcribed, so sequencing captured expressed TCRB transcripts. Some clones are missing from TCRdb's copy, which holds only in-frame ones; the method was immunoSEQ multiplex PCR. The sample has fewer than 150,000 clones; 6.9% are singletons. The material sequenced was central memory CD4+ T cells from blood. These receptors were taken from a woman in her thirties in good health.

V and J are TRBV4-1 and TRBJ1-5, with 11 bases lining up with TRBD1. Trimming at V came to 2 bases and at J to 7 bases, leaving 19 bases not matched to a gene. CDR3 length: 20 amino acids. CDR1 MGHRA and CDR2 YSYEKL come from the germline V gene. Here the CDR3 DNA reads TGCGCCAGCAGCCAAACTATACCGGGACAGGGGGGACCCGGGGGGCAGCCCCAGCATTTT. This translates into CASSQTIPGQGGPGGQPQHF.

This clone was counted at least ten times. The chain employs TRBV7-2 and TRBJ1-4; D is perhaps TRBD1 (5 bases). V was trimmed by 1 base and J by 8 bases, leaving 14 bases between them. CDR1 and CDR2 (germline): SGHTA, FQGNSA. The CDR3 consists of 15 residues. CDR3 nucleotides: TGTGCCAGCAGCTTAGTAGCTGGGGCCCAGGAAAAACTGTTTTTT. It yields the protein CASSLVAGAQEKLFF.

This clone was detected only a few times. The chain links TRBV6-5 to TRBJ2-5; 8 bases are shared with TRBD1. Germline V CDR1 and CDR2: MNHEY, SVGAGI. CDR3 length equals 12 residues. The J segment lost 5 bases and the V segment lost 5 bases, leaving 1 base of the junction unmatched. CDR3 nucleotide sequence: TGTGCCAGCAGTAACAGGGGGGAGACCCAGTACTTC. This gives the protein CASSNRGETQYF.

The CDR3 loop reads CASSAWTVSNQPQHF. DNA of the CDR3: TGTGCCAGCAGTGCCTGGACTGTTAGCAATCAGCCCCAGCATTTT. The V call is TRBV2, the J call TRBJ1-5, with D unclear. CDR1 SNHLY and CDR2 FYNNEI come from the germline V gene. Trimming took 4 bases from V and 0 from J, leaving 10 bases between them. There are 15 residues in the CDR3.

This clone appeared a few times. Other DNA sequences from this sample encode an identical CDR3 as well. This rearrangement joins TRBV29-1 to TRBJ1-3; 9 bases are shared with TRBD1. The CDR3 has 12 residues. The germline V gene has CDR1 SQVTM and CDR2 ANQGSEA. Trimming at V came to 6 bases and at J to 4 bases, leaving 1 base not matched to a gene. CDR3 coding DNA: TGCAGCGTGGGACAGGGCGGAAACACCATATATTTT. Translation: CSVGQGGNTIYF.

There are a few counts of this clone. J is TRBJ2-5 and V is TRBV7-9; D might be TRBD2 (6 bases). The CDR3 is made up of 15 amino acids. Trimming left V 3 bases short and J 5 bases short, with 16 bases between. The germline CDR1 and CDR2 sequences are SEHNR and FQNEAQ (reference sequence). CDR3 residues: CASSFLGEAGETQYF. The DNA of the CDR3 is TGTGCCAGCAGCTTCCTTGGGGAGGCGGGGGAGACCCAGTACTTC.

This clone occurred a few times. The genes are TRBV11-1 and TRBJ2-5, with D unresolved. The CDR3 length is 12 residues. Trimming removed 4 bases from V and 1 base from J, with 4 bases in between. In germline, CDR1 is SGHAT, CDR2 FQDESV (reference sequence). In nucleotides, the CDR3 is TGTGCCAGCAGCTCCAGCCAAGAGACCCAGTACTTC. This encodes CASSSSQETQYF.

The chain has TRBV7-3 and TRBJ2-1; D is ambiguous. Germline lookup yields CDR1 SGHTA and CDR2 FQGTGA. Trimming cost V 7 bases and J 6 bases, with 13 bases left between them. The CDR3 has 13 residues. CDR3 region: CASNKNGGNEQFF. DNA of the CDR3: TGTGCCAGCAATAAAAACGGTGGCAATGAGCAGTTCTTC.

This clone was seen ten or more times. The chain recombines TRBV19 with TRBJ2-1, with 8 bases fitting TRBD2. Germline V gene sequence: CDR1 LNHDA, CDR2 SQIVND (reference sequence). The CDR3 spans 15 residues. Unmatched junction bases numbered 4, after V lost 1 base and J lost 5 bases. The CDR3 here is CASSIGLAQNNEQFF. CDR3 DNA sequence: TGTGCCAGTAGTATAGGACTAGCGCAAAACAATGAGCAGTTCTTC.

The chain joins TRBV4-1 to TRBJ2-7, with D unresolved. The germline V and J ends were trimmed by 0 bases and 2 bases, with 8 bases remaining between them. CDR1 and CDR2 from the germline V gene are MGHRA and YSYEKL. This CDR3 is built from 14 residues. The CDR3 loop is CASSQDVRTYEQYF. Written as DNA, the CDR3 is TGCGCCAGCAGCCAAGATGTCAGGACCTACGAGCAGTACTTC.